This entry is about one T cell receptor beta chain. Its specificity is unknown. These data are taken from a study of blood T cells in healthy people across ages. Study-level findings and limits: In long-lived donors, naive CD4+ cell counts and diversity exceeded those of aged donors. PBMCs that were unsorted prevented a conclusive naive versus antigen-experienced comparison.

This CDR3 region has 15 residues. The germline V gene encodes CDR1 LGHNA and CDR2 YSLEER. The J segment lost 11 bases and the V segment lost 4 bases, leaving 15 bases of the junction unmatched. Next came a second PCR, run for about 6 to 12 cycles, which used a sample-barcoded 5' primer along with a J-beta primer mix. MiXCR was run by TCRdb on the 5' RACE reads, yielding one entry per CDR3 protein. The sample has 1,500,000 or so distinct CDR3 sequences; 55% to 75% are singletons. Peripheral blood, 9.5 to 10 milliliters per donor, was collected. What was sequenced was blood. The chain combines TRBV4-3 with TRBJ2-5; 8 bases agree with TRBD1. This sequence originates from a man aged 18 to 29 in good health. CDR3 bases: TGCGCCAGCAGCCTCGGAGCGGACAGGGTCGATGAGCAGTACTTC. This sequence encodes CASSLGADRVDEQYF.